Detailed here is one TCR beta chain. Its specific antigen is unknown. Base qualities were left out, and no much larger clone turns up one base away. These data originate in a study of T cell repertoires in cytomegalovirus infection (dated by TCRdb to the late 2010s). In terms of the full investigation: Recently identified HLA-C-restricted CMV epitopes, whose presentation resists viral immunomodulation, were targeted by peptide stimulations together with well-studied HLA-B-restricted epitopes. Donor HLA type was relevant to the analysis, because carriage of CMV infection together with the matching HLA type was indicated by public TCR beta signatures. Study-wide findings and limitations: The ex vivo response was dominated by HLA-C-restricted CMV-specific TCR beta clonotypes, which also provided the single most frequent clonotype in two of eight donors. Carriers of CMV infection plus the relevant HLA type were discriminated by the cumulative frequency of public TCR beta family members in the study cohort and in an independent approximately 350-donor cohort.

The sequencing machine was an Illumina HiSeq 1500. The public reads were run again by TCRdb, first through fastp at Q25 and then through MiXCR, and only productive beta chains were kept. When rows share a CDR3 protein, they turn into one entry using the most common DNA and genes. The sample table contains hundreds of thousands of distinct CDR3 sequences; only one count was recorded for approximately 31% of them. The top ten clones comprise 13% of the sample. The sample's treatment or condition label, in plain terms: in vitro stimulation with specific CMV peptide epitopes to enrich CMV-specific T cells. The TCR sequence derives from a human donor in good health (CMV status not recorded). Some clones in this sample may be carry-over from other donors' samples. This specimen was cultured CD8+ T cells from PBMCs, taken from culture after CMV antigen stimulation.

The CDR3 protein: CASSSGTGTGAEQFF. The DNA sequence reads TGTGCCAGCAGCTCGGGGACAGGGACTGGAGCTGAGCAGTTCTTC. The sequence links TRBV11-1 to TRBJ2-1, and TRBD1 matches 9 of the central bases. V is pruned by 4 bases and J by 9 bases, leaving 10 bases of the junction without a gene match. The germline V gene (reference sequence) gives CDR1 as SGHAT and CDR2 as FQDESV. The CDR3 sequence holds 15 residues, the cysteine and phenylalanine included. Only the CDR3 DNA stays, 45 bases, in frame from base 1.